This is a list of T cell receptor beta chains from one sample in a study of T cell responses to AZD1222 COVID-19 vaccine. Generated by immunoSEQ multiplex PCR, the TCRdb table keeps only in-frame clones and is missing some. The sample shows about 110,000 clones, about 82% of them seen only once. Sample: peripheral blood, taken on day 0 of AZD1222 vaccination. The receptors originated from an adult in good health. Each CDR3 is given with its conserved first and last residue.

CDR3aa: CASSPRQKANTGELFF
j_gene: TRBJ2-2
v_gene: TRBV4-2
len: 16

CDR3aa: CASSEPGAPQETQYF
j_gene: TRBJ2-5
v_gene: TRBV2
len: 15

CDR3aa: CASSSSRDGNEKLFF
j_gene: TRBJ1-4
v_gene: TRBV27
len: 15

CDR3aa: CASSFRFSDVSYEQYF
j_gene: TRBJ2-7
v_gene: TRBV27
len: 16

CDR3aa: CASSPNNVGGGSTNEKLFF
j_gene: TRBJ1-4
v_gene: TRBV18
len: 19

CDR3aa: CASSSPGTGTMAEQFF
j_gene: TRBJ2-1
v_gene: TRBV28
len: 16

CDR3aa: CASHSRDRGPEQYF
j_gene: TRBJ2-7
v_gene: TRBV3-1/TRBV3-2
len: 14

CDR3aa: CASSLLHRDDIQYF
j_gene: TRBJ2-4
v_gene: TRBV5-1
len: 14

CDR3aa: CASSRGEDTEAFF
j_gene: TRBJ1-1
v_gene: TRBV14
len: 13

CDR3aa: CATSDPTGGNVLTF
j_gene: TRBJ2-6
v_gene: TRBV24-1
len: 14

CDR3aa: CASSLGAGRGGATNEKLFF
j_gene: TRBJ1-4
v_gene: TRBV28
len: 19

CDR3aa: CAWRERVYGYTF
j_gene: TRBJ1-2
v_gene: TRBV30
len: 12

CDR3aa: CASSQGGGLEWETQYF
j_gene: TRBJ2-5
v_gene: TRBV4-1
len: 16

CDR3aa: CASSYSTSGGGNEQYF
j_gene: TRBJ2-7
v_gene: TRBV6-2/TRBV6-3
len: 16

CDR3aa: CAWNWGGYEQYF
j_gene: TRBJ2-7
v_gene: TRBV30
len: 12

CDR3aa: CASSLQQGSLGNTIYF
j_gene: TRBJ1-3
v_gene: TRBV18
len: 16

CDR3aa: CSAASGGEQFF
j_gene: TRBJ2-1
v_gene: TRBV29-1
len: 11

CDR3aa: CASRGQGTNTEAFF
j_gene: TRBJ1-1
v_gene: TRBV28
len: 14

CDR3aa: CASSRTGELFF
j_gene: TRBJ2-2
v_gene: TRBV14
len: 11

CDR3aa: CASSHRDRGHSPLHF
j_gene: TRBJ1-6
v_gene: TRBV3-1/TRBV3-2
len: 15

CDR3aa: CASSGRGKDWGGYTF
j_gene: TRBJ1-2
v_gene: TRBV9
len: 15

CDR3aa: CASSHPTSGGNNEQFF
j_gene: TRBJ2-1
v_gene: TRBV3-1/TRBV3-2
len: 16

CDR3aa: CATAPGATDTQYF
j_gene: TRBJ2-3
v_gene: TRBV24-1
len: 13